This TCR beta chain comes out of a study of cytomegalovirus exposure and HLA in healthy donors. Primers for the PCR totalled 60 Vbeta and 13 Jbeta. TCRdb keeps only in-frame clones here, not all; method: immunoSEQ multiplex PCR. The table shows about 120,000 clones, with 77% occurring only once. The ends lost 3 bases at V and 0 bases at J; junction bases unmatched: 2. Germline CDR1 and CDR2: MGHRA and YSYEKL. The CDR3 runs to 15 residues. V is TRBV4-1 and J is TRBJ1-5; 7 nucleotides line up with TRBD1. Sequenced sample: PBMCs. The clonotype comes from a man aged 18 to 30 in good health and CMV-seropositive. The CDR3 DNA reads TGCGCCAGCAGCCAGAGGGACAGTAGCAATCAGCCCCAGCATTTT. Translation gives CASSQRDSSNQPQHF.